The 2 T cell receptor beta chains below come from one sample, sequenced in a study of cytomegalovirus exposure and HLA in healthy donors (dated by TCRdb to 2016 to 2017). The protocol used for the library was the immunoSEQ multiplex PCR assay. The multiplex PCR relied on a mix of 60 forward primers for TCR Vbeta segments and 13 reverse primers for TCR Jbeta segments. The clones in this table, taken by TCRdb from immuneACCESS, are in-frame only. Not every clone is retained; where verified, under half of the shortfall comes from an unresolved V gene, and the cause of the rest is unknown. The sample's clone listing holds approximately 120,000 clones. The ten biggest clones cover 2% of the sample. The source material was PBMCs. The origin of the receptors is a woman between 55 and 75 years old in good health and CMV-seronegative.

The V and J genes are TRBV11-2 and TRBJ2-3, with D possibly being TRBD2 (7 bases). CDR1 SGHAT and CDR2 FQNNGV come from the germline V gene. V lost 6 bases and J lost 1, with 17 bases in between. CDR3 length equals 16 residues. DNA for the CDR3: TGTGCCAGCAGACCTCCTAACGGGGGGCGCACAGATACGCAGTATTTT. This sequence encodes CASRPPNGGRTDTQYF.

The gene calls are TRBV7-6 and TRBJ2-1; D might be TRBD2 (5 bases). Trimming cost V 0 bases and J 3 bases, with 18 bases left between them. The CDR3 is 18 amino acids. Per germline, CDR1 SGHVS and CDR2 FNYEAQ. In DNA, the CDR3 is TGTGCCAGCAGCTTAGCCCCCTCGGGGAAGTCCAACTACAATGAGCAGTTCTTC. Residues: CASSLAPSGKSNYNEQFF. Together with reference TRBV7-6 and TRBJ2-1, the CDR3 gives the full variable domain: GAGVSQSPRYKVTKRGQDVALRCDPISGHVSLYWYRQALGQGPEFLTYFNYEAQQDKSGLPNDRFSAERPEGSISTLTIQRTEQRDSAMYRCASSLAPSGKSNYNEQFFGPGTRLTVL.